This section outlines one TCR beta chain sequence together with its context. The data belong to a study of cytomegalovirus exposure and HLA in healthy donors. The PCR was carried out with 60 Vbeta primers and 13 Jbeta primers. TCRdb's table, derived via immunoSEQ multiplex PCR, lists solely in-frame clones and lacks some. This table has about 98,000 clones, about 74% appearing once. The sample was PBMCs. This clonotype originated in a male donor in good health and CMV-seronegative.

The CDR3 nucleotides read TGTGCCATCAGCCGGGACTCCTACGAGCAGTACTTC. It specifies CAISRDSYEQYF. This sequence joins TRBV10-3 and TRBJ2-7, with D possibly matching TRBD2 (5 bases). Germline V gene lookup returns CDR1 ENHRY and CDR2 SYGVKD. Trimming removed 6 bases at V and 0 bases at J, with 6 bases between. CDR3 length: 12 residues.